This T cell receptor (beta chain) was identified during a study of T cells in Graves' hyperthyroidism and ophthalmopathy. Subjects with ophthalmopathy showed a Clinical Activity Score no lower than 3, a NOSPECS grade no lower than 4, and a duration shorter than 3 months. The CDR3 contains 14 residues. Trimming removed 7 bases from V and 0 bases from J, with 12 bases in between. From germline, CDR1 is LNHDA and CDR2 SQIVND (reference sequence). General study results and limits: The model made its ophthalmopathy prediction, and onset followed a median approximately six months later.

Using RNA transcripts as the source, TCR beta CDR3 regions were amplified. The HTBI primer set was used in a first-round RT-PCR of the TCR CDR3. Via MiXCR, TCRdb re-called the multiplex PCR reads, giving one row per CDR3 protein. Among around 600,000 distinct CDR3 sequences listed, 12% to 15% were seen once. In this sample, this clonotype turned up many times. Its matching antigen is unknown. The V call is TRBV19, the J call TRBJ1-1; D perhaps matches TRBD1 (6 bases). The clonotype originates from a woman aged 18-35 years with Graves' ophthalmopathy. The sequenced sample was blood. The CDR3 region is CASTYDRMNTEAFF. The DNA of the CDR3 is TGTGCCAGTACCTACGACAGGATGAACACTGAAGCTTTCTTT.